The 26 T cell receptor beta chains in this list originate from one sample, sequenced in a study of molecular identifiers for immune sequencing clone quantification. TCRdb reprocessed the PCR reads with MiXCR, giving one entry per CDR3 protein. The sample has more than 550,000 distinct CDR3 sequences; about 25% are singletons. The sequenced sample consisted of naive CD8+ T cells from blood, with Jurkat cell RNA spiked in. The subset: FACS-sorted CD8+CD4-CCR7+CD45RA+ naive T cells. These receptors were obtained from a human donor in good health. Some libraries in this study had Jurkat cell RNA spiked in.

The table lists this clonotype with many counts. The rearrangement links TRBV7-2 to TRBJ2-5; a weak D match, TRBD1 (5 bases). Germline V gene sequence: CDR1 SGHTA, CDR2 FQGNSA. This CDR3 is 14 amino acids long. V gave up 4 bases and J gave up 0 bases, with 9 bases separating them. DNA of the CDR3: TGTGCCAGCAGCTCTCAGGGCTACCAAGAGACCCAGTACTTC. This gives the protein CASSSQGYQETQYF.

This clonotype was picked up a small number of times. The gene calls are TRBV27 and TRBJ1-1; 7 nucleotides line up with TRBD1. The CDR3 length is 13 residues. The V and J ends lost 6 bases and 3 bases, in that order; junction bases with no gene match: 4. CDR1 is MNHEY and CDR2 is SMNVEV in the germline V gene (reference sequence). The CDR3 sequence: CASRQGSDTEAFF. The CDR3, as DNA: TGTGCCAGCAGACAGGGGTCGGACACTGAAGCTTTCTTT.

This clonotype occurred many times. The rearrangement links TRBV28 to TRBJ1-1, with D possibly being TRBD1 (5 bases). Trimming removed 4 bases from V and 2 bases from J, with 11 bases in between. CDR1 is MDHEN, CDR2 SYDVKM, per germline. The CDR3 covers 14 residues. The CDR3 is CASSSPTDNTEAFF. CDR3 bases: TGTGCCAGCAGTTCGCCGACAGATAACACTGAAGCTTTCTTT.

The sample holds many counts of this clonotype. The CDR3, as DNA: TGCGCCAGCAGCCAAGAGGGCAGGATGAACACTGAAGCTTTCTTT. It yields the protein CASSQEGRMNTEAFF. The V and J genes are TRBV4-1 and TRBJ1-1; no clear D gene. Germline CDR1 and CDR2: MGHRA and YSYEKL. Between the trimmed V and J ends, which lost 0 bases and 0 bases, there was a span of 8 bases. The CDR3 extends over 15 amino acids.

There are many counts of this clonotype. The chain combines TRBV27 with TRBJ2-3, with 11 nucleotides matching TRBD2. Losses at the gene ends were 3 bases for V and 3 bases for J; bases not matched to a gene: 8. CDR3 length: 17 amino acids. Germline lookup yields CDR1 MNHEY and CDR2 SMNVEV (reference sequence). This chain's CDR3 is CASSLLLAGGRTDTQYF. In DNA form, the CDR3 reads TGTGCCAGCAGTTTGCTGCTAGCGGGGGGTAGGACAGATACGCAGTATTTT.

This clonotype was found many times. This chain uses TRBV29-1 with TRBJ2-2, with a possible D match to TRBD2 (5 bases). The CDR3 contains 15 residues. The V gene's germline CDR1 is SQVTM and CDR2 ANQGSEA. V was clipped by 4 bases and J by 1 base, with 13 bases between them. The CDR3 sequence is CSVAPPSGNTGELFF. The CDR3 bases are TGCAGCGTTGCCCCCCCAAGCGGGAACACCGGGGAGCTGTTTTTT.

Ten or more counts support this clonotype. J is TRBJ2-7 and V is TRBV4-2, with D hard to call. Germline V lookup: CDR1 LGHNA, CDR2 YNFKEQ. The CDR3 runs 12 residues. V shed 5 bases and J shed 4 bases, with 9 bases lying between them. In DNA form, the CDR3 reads TGTGCCAGCAGCACGATGGGGTACGAGCAGTACTTC. Translating it yields CASSTMGYEQYF.

Worth noting for this clonotype: This may be a read error, as it is one base from a much larger clone. V gene TRBV6-4 combines with J gene TRBJ2-2; no firm D call. CDR1 and CDR2 (germline): MRHNA, SNTAGT. The V and J ends lost 7 bases and 3 bases respectively, with 9 bases between them. The CDR3 sequence is 13 residues long. In DNA form, the CDR3 reads TGTGCCAGCACTCCGAAGGACACCGGGGAGCTGTTTTTT. Its protein is CASTPKDTGELFF.

The gene calls are TRBV6-5 and TRBJ2-3; 10 bases map to TRBD2. CDR3 length equals 15 residues. Trimming removed 5 bases from V and 2 bases from J; junction bases left unmatched: 4. Per germline, CDR1 MNHEY and CDR2 SVGAGI. The CDR3: CASSPSGRPTDTQYF. The CDR3 region has the DNA TGTGCCAGCAGTCCTAGCGGGAGACCCACAGATACGCAGTATTTT.

This clonotype came up a few times. The rearrangement joins TRBV7-3 to TRBJ2-2, with D maybe TRBD2 (6 bases). In germline, CDR1 is SGHTA, CDR2 FQGTGA. The V and J ends lost 5 bases and 5 bases respectively, with 12 bases between them. The CDR3 consists of 14 residues. CDR3 DNA sequence: TGTGCCAGCAGCAAGACTAGTTGGACCGGGGAGCTGTTTTTT. Residues: CASSKTSWTGELFF.

The DNA of the CDR3 is TGCGCCAGCAGCCAAGATCCCGGGGGACAGGCGATGTACGAGCAGTACTTC. Protein sequence: CASSQDPGGQAMYEQYF. The J gene is TRBJ2-7, the V gene TRBV4-1; 8 bases match TRBD1. In germline, CDR1 is MGHRA, CDR2 YSYEKL. V shed 0 bases and J 4 bases; nucleotides not matched to a gene: 11. The CDR3 sequence is 17 residues long.

As for this clonotype: Given a much more abundant clone one base away, this may be a read error. The CDR3 ends on some other residue instead of the conserved phenylalanine or tryptophan, so this is likely a read error. J is TRBJ2-7 and V is TRBV7-2; TRBD2 agrees at 9 bases. The CDR3 runs to 14 residues. The J segment lost 7 bases and the V segment lost 1 base, leaving 5 bases of the junction unmatched. Germline lookup yields CDR1 SGHTA and CDR2 FQGNSA. The CDR3 region has the DNA TGTGCCAGCAGCTTAGTGGGACTAGCAGGAGAGCAGTACCTC. It codes for CASSLVGLAGEQYL.

Details on this clonotype: It may be a read error: a sequence one base away is much more abundant. J is TRBJ1-6 and V is TRBV6-5, with a possible D match to TRBD1 (5 bases). This CDR3 is built from 18 residues. Germline values: CDR1 MNHEY, CDR2 SVGAGI. The CDR3 spells CASSLRGLQSSYNSPFHF. CDR3 DNA: TGTGCCAGCTCCTTACGGGGACTCCAGAGCTCCTATAATTCACCCTTCCACTTT.

In this sample, this clonotype turned up many times. The CDR3 bases are TGCAGTGCTAGAGATCTTGAGGGGAGAGAGACCCAGTACTTC. It encodes CSARDLEGRETQYF. The V and J genes are TRBV20-1 and TRBJ2-5, with D perhaps being TRBD1 or TRBD2 (5 bases each). CDR3 length equals 14 residues. V lost 0 bases and J 4 bases, leaving 12 bases between the germline ends. Germline assignment: CDR1 DFQATT and CDR2 SNEGSKA (reference sequence).

This clonotype was seen a few times. The chain carries TRBV12-3 or TRBV12-4 and TRBJ1-5, with D possibly matching TRBD1 (6 bases). This CDR3 region has 15 residues. Trimming removed 3 bases from V and 6 bases from J, with 15 bases in between. The CDR3 loop reads CASSFGGGLGQPQHF. The CDR3 bases are TGTGCCAGCAGTTTCGGTGGGGGGCTCGGTCAGCCCCAGCATTTT.

As regards this clonotype: This clone may be a read error of a much larger clone one base away. The V call is TRBV29-1, the J call TRBJ2-7, with D possibly called TRBD1 or TRBD2 (5 bases each). CDR3 length: 12 amino acids. The germline CDR1 and CDR2 sequences are SQVTM and ANQGSEA. As DNA, the CDR3 is TGCAGCGTCGGGACCTTCTCCTGCGAGCAGTACTTC. Translating gives CSVGTFSCEQYF.

There are many counts of this clonotype. This rearrangement joins TRBV20-1 to TRBJ1-1; 7 bases line up with TRBD1. J was trimmed by 1 base and V by 3 bases; bases with no gene match: 5. CDR1 is DFQATT and CDR2 is SNEGSKA in the germline V gene (reference sequence). CDR3 length: 14 residues. Here the CDR3 DNA reads TGCAGTGCTAGTAGGGAGGGGGCGAACACTGAAGCTTTCTTT. Its protein product is CSASREGANTEAFF.

At least ten counts were recorded for this clonotype. This sequence joins TRBV15 and TRBJ2-3, with unresolved D. This CDR3 has 17 amino acids. CDR1 is LNHNV and CDR2 is YYDKDF in the germline V gene (reference sequence). Trimming shortened V by 0 bases and J by 0 bases, and 13 bases separated the two germline ends. CDR3 protein: CATSREEKNTSTDTQYF. CDR3 bases: TGTGCCACCAGCAGAGAAGAGAAAAATACTAGCACAGATACGCAGTATTTT.

In regard to this clonotype: A read error is possible here, since a much larger clone lies one base away. The chain uses TRBV4-3 and TRBJ2-7; 7 bases are shared with TRBD2. This CDR3 is built from 15 residues. Germline V gene sequence: CDR1 LGHNA, CDR2 YSLEER. The CDR3 DNA sequence: TGCGTCAGCAGCCAAGATTACGGGACTACCTACGAGCAGTACTTC. Amino acids: CVSSQDYGTTYEQYF.

This clonotype was detected many times. The V and J genes are TRBV6-1 and TRBJ1-2; a possible D gene is TRBD1 (5 bases). Looked up from germline, CDR1 is MNHNS and CDR2 is SASEGT. Trimming left V 6 bases short and J 0 bases short, with 8 bases between. The CDR3 covers 13 residues. The CDR3 loop reads CASRGTANYGYTF. CDR3 in DNA: TGTGCCAGCAGAGGGACGGCTAACTATGGCTACACCTTC.

The sample holds a few counts of this clonotype. This chain's CDR3 is CASSAGTSSMETQYF. CDR3 sequence (DNA): TGTGCCAGCAGCGCAGGGACTAGCTCAATGGAGACCCAGTACTTC. The chain is built from TRBV11-1 and TRBJ2-5; TRBD2 agrees at 9 bases. Trimming cost V 5 bases and J 5 bases; bases outside gene matches: 9. Looked up from germline, CDR1 is SGHAT and CDR2 is FQDESV (reference sequence). The CDR3 contains 15 residues.

This clonotype has just a few counts. The gene calls are TRBV24-1 and TRBJ1-1; D may be TRBD1 (5 bases). The CDR3 extends over 13 amino acids. Between the trimmed V and J ends, which lost 2 bases and 3 bases, there was a span of 6 bases. Germline CDR1 and CDR2: KGHDR and SFDVKD. The CDR3 nucleotides are TGTGCCACCAGTGATTGGGGCTACACTGAAGCTTTCTTT. It specifies CATSDWGYTEAFF.

This clonotype was counted many times. The rearrangement links TRBV7-2 to TRBJ2-7, with D maybe TRBD1 (6 bases). The germline gives CDR1 SGHTA, CDR2 FQGNSA. This CDR3 is 17 amino acids long. The V end lost 3 bases, the J end lost 7 bases, and 25 bases lay between the germline ends. CDR3 bases: TGTGCCAGCAGCTTGAGGGGACATGAAGCGAATAAGGGAGAGCAGTACTTC. Protein: CASSLRGHEANKGEQYF.

In its sample, this clonotype was seen many times. V gene TRBV13 combines with J gene TRBJ1-1; D gene ambiguous. Germline V gives CDR1 PRHDT, CDR2 FYEKMQ (reference sequence). This CDR3 has 13 residues. V was pared by 5 bases and J by 10 bases, with 17 bases between. The CDR3 is CASSGSGGSVAFF. The CDR3 nucleotides read TGTGCCAGCAGCGGGAGTGGTGGTTCGGTAGCTTTCTTT.

On this clonotype itself: This could be a read error, since a much larger clone is one nucleotide away. Since no conserved phenylalanine or tryptophan closes the CDR3, a read error is the likely cause. This rearrangement joins TRBV6-2 or TRBV6-3 to TRBJ1-5; D remains unclear. The CDR3 contains 13 residues. Trimming removed 9 bases from V and 5 bases from J, with 14 bases in between. Per germline, CDR1 MNHEY and CDR2 SVGEGT. DNA for the CDR3: TGTGCCAGTCTGGGCCCTTTCGATCAGCCCCAGCATCTT. It yields the protein CASLGPFDQPQHL.

The table lists this clonotype with many counts. DNA of the CDR3: TGCGCCAGCAGCCAACTCACCACGGGAAACACTGAAGCTTTCTTT. This codes for CASSQLTTGNTEAFF. The V call is TRBV4-3, the J call TRBJ1-1; D is unclear. The V end was cut by 2 bases, the J end by 2 bases, with 12 bases between. Germline CDR1 LGHNA, CDR2 YSLEER. The CDR3 runs to 15 residues.